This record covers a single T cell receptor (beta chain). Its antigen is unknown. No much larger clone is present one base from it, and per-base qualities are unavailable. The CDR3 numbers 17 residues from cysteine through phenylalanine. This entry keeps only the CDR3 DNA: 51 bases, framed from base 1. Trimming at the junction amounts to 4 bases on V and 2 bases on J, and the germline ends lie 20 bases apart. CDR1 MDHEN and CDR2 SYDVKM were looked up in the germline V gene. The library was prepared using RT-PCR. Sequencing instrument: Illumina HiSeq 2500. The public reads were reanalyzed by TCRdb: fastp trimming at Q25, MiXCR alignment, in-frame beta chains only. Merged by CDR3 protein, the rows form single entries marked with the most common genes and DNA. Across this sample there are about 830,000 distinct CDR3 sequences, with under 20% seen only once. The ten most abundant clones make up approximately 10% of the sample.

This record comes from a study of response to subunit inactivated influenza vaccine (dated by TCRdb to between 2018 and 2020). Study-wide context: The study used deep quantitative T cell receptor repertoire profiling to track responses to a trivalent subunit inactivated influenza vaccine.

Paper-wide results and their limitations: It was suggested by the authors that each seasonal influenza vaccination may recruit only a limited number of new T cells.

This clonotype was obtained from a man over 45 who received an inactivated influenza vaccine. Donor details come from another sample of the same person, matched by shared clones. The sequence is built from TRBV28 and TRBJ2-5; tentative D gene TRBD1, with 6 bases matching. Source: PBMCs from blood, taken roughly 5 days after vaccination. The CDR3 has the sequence CASSSNWGQGGQETQYF. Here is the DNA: TGTGCCAGCAGTTCAAACTGGGGGCAGGGTGGGCAAGAGACCCAGTACTTC.